Shown below are 7 T cell receptor beta chains from a single sample sequenced in a study of blood T cell repertoires in COVID-19. Method: immunoSEQ multiplex PCR; TCRdb's copy keeps in-frame clones and lacks some. The repertoire has roughly 400,000 clones, about 83% of them found once; the top ten carry approximately 9.3%. The specimen sequenced was PBMCs or T cells enriched from blood (not recorded which). The receptors originated from a woman between 45 and 60 years old who had recovered from COVID-19.

In DNA form, the CDR3 reads TGTGCCAGCAGCTCCCTCGACAGGGTGACCGGGGAGCTGTTTTTT. Protein sequence: CASSSLDRVTGELFF. V gene TRBV5-4 combines with J gene TRBJ2-2; 7 positions match TRBD1. J gave up 5 bases and V 3 bases, and 7 bases lay outside the gene matches. Germline CDR1 and CDR2: SGHNT and YYREEE (reference sequence). This CDR3 spans 15 amino acids.

J is TRBJ2-2 and V is TRBV19; 9 bases map to TRBD1. The CDR3 loop spans 16 amino acids. Looked up from germline, CDR1 is LNHDA and CDR2 is SQIVND (reference sequence). V was clipped by 8 bases and J by 4 bases; unmatched bases: 11. CDR3 DNA sequence: TGTGCCAGTGGACAGGGGCAACCACCGAGCACCGGGGAGCTGTTTTTT. Its protein product is CASGQGQPPSTGELFF.

This clone was seen only a few times. This chain uses TRBV3-1 (or the pseudogene TRBV3-2) with TRBJ1-1; 8 bases match TRBD1. CDR3 length: 13 residues. Germline V gives CDR1 LGHDT, CDR2 YNNKEL (reference sequence). The V gene end was trimmed by 1 base and the J gene end by 10 bases; junction bases not matched to a gene: 5. CDR3 amino acids: CASSQAGTGPAFF. CDR3 coding DNA: TGTGCCAGCAGCCAAGCCGGGACAGGTCCAGCTTTCTTT.

V gene TRBV19 combines with J gene TRBJ1-2; a weak D match, TRBD1 (5 bases). The CDR3 covers 13 residues. CDR1 is LNHDA, CDR2 SQIVND, per germline (reference sequence). Trimming left V 4 bases short and J 1 base short, with 7 bases between. This CDR3 reads CASSTGFNYGYTF. CDR3 DNA sequence: TGTGCCAGTAGTACAGGGTTTAACTATGGCTACACCTTC.

This clone was observed a few times. The gene calls are TRBV19 and TRBJ1-1, with a tentative D call TRBD1 (6 bases). With 3 bases removed from V and 6 bases from J, the gap between germline ends came to 17 bases. Germline CDR1 and CDR2: LNHDA and SQIVND (reference sequence). This CDR3 contains 15 residues. The CDR3, as DNA: TGTGCCAGTAGTATGCTGGACAGTTGGAGATCTGAAGCTTTCTTT. Protein sequence: CASSMLDSWRSEAFF.

This rearrangement joins TRBV12-2 to TRBJ2-1; no DNA check was done on the table's D call, TRBD1. TRBV12-2 is classified as a pseudogene. The CDR3 contains 18 residues. The CDR3 coding sequence is TGTGCAAGTCGCTTAGCGCTAGGGACGACAGGGATTTTGGGGGAGCAGTTCTTC. Protein product: CASRLALGTTGILGEQFF.

This chain links TRBV9 with TRBJ1-2, with unresolved D. The CDR3 contains 15 residues. Germline CDR1 and CDR2: SGDLS and YYNGEE. The V end was cut by 4 bases, the J end by 0 bases, with 13 bases between. The CDR3 coding sequence is TGTGCCAGCAGCCTAACAGATTCAGCTAACTATGGCTACACCTTC. It encodes CASSLTDSANYGYTF.